This T cell receptor beta chain was recovered during a study of T-cell memory formation after mild COVID-19. Libraries for TCRalpha and TCRbeta carried sample barcodes and unique molecular identifiers via 5'RACE. TCRdb independently ran MiXCR on the 5' RACE reads; one entry per CDR3 protein. The table shows 150,000 to 200,000 distinct CDR3 sequences, with about 21% occurring only once. As concerns this clonotype: Its target is not known.

V was cut by 6 bases and J by 0 bases, with 4 bases left in between. This CDR3 has 12 amino acids. CDR1 is SEHNR, CDR2 FQNEAQ, per germline (reference sequence). Study results and limitations: Contracting CD8+ clones were enriched in EMRA, CD4+ mainly in CM and EM.

The chain has TRBV7-9 and TRBJ2-3; D is ambiguous. The sequenced material came from PBMCs or a T cell subset sorted from them (not recorded which). The sequence came from an adult woman who had mild COVID-19 (a few samples of this study predate the infection). Cell type and time point are not known. The CDR3 region has the DNA TGTGCCAGCAGGACGAGCACAGATACGCAGTATTTT. Translation: CASRTSTDTQYF.